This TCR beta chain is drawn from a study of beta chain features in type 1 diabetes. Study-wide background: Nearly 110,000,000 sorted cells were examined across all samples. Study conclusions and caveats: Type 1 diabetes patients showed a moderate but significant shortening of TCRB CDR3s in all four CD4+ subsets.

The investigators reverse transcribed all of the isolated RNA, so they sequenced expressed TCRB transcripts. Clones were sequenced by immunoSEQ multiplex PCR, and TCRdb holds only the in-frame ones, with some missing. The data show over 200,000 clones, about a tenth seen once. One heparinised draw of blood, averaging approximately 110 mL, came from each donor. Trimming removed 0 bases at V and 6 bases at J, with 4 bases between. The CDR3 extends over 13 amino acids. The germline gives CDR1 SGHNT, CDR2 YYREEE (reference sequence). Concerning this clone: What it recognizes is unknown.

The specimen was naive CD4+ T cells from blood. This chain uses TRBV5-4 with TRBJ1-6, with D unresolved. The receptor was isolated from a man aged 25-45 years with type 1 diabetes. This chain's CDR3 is CASSLDSNSPLHF. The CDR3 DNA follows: TGTGCCAGCAGCTTGGACAGTAATTCACCCCTCCACTTT.